Below are 5 T cell receptor beta chains sequenced from a single sample in a study of T cell repertoires in cytomegalovirus infection. MiXCR, run by TCRdb on the reads, gives a single entry per CDR3 protein. This sample has roughly 500,000 distinct CDR3 sequences, with roughly a third found just once. Antigens for these TCRs are unknown. Sequences were derived from cultured PBMCs, sampled from culture after CMV antigen stimulation. The source is a human donor in good health (CMV status not recorded). Some clones in this sample may be carry-over from other donors' samples.

The V call is TRBV7-2, the J call TRBJ2-3, with TRBD2 matching over 7 bases. Germline CDR1 SGHTA, CDR2 FQGNSA. CDR3 length equals 15 residues. Trimming took 5 bases from V and 2 from J; bases not matched to a gene: 7. CDR3 coding DNA: TGTGCCAGCAGCCCGAGCGGGATTCTCACAGATACGCAGTATTTT. This translates into CASSPSGILTDTQYF.

The chain joins TRBV11-3 to TRBJ2-1, with D possibly being TRBD2 (5 bases). The CDR3 extends over 15 amino acids. The V gene's germline CDR1 is SGHNT and CDR2 YENEEA. Deletions cut 2 bases from V and 11 bases from J, with 19 bases between. This chain's CDR3 is CASSLNGVGPRKQFF. CDR3 bases: TGTGCCAGCAGCTTAAACGGGGTGGGCCCAAGGAAGCAGTTCTTC. The full variable domain, with the rest looked up from reference TRBV11-3 and TRBJ2-1, is EAGVVQSPRYKIIEKKQPVAFWCNPISGHNTLYWYLQNLGQGPELLIRYENEEAVDDSQLPKDRFSAERLKGVDSTLKIQPAELGDSAVYLCASSLNGVGPRKQFFGPGTRLTVL.

The CDR3 sequence is CASSQDLRQRPEQYF. DNA for the CDR3: TGCGCCAGCAGCCAAGATTTGAGGCAGCGTCCTGAGCAGTACTTC. V usage is TRBV4-3 and J usage is TRBJ2-7; no definite D call. Trimming removed 0 bases from V and 7 bases from J, with 16 bases in between. The CDR3 is made up of 15 amino acids. Germline-derived CDR1 and CDR2 are LGHNA and YSLEER.

This chain joins TRBV7-2 and TRBJ2-3; maybe TRBD1 (6 bases). The CDR3 loop spans 15 amino acids. Trimming removed 4 bases at V and 0 bases at J, with 11 bases between. Germline V lookup: CDR1 SGHTA, CDR2 FQGNSA. CDR3 DNA: TGTGCCAGCAGCTCACAGGGTTTTAGCACAGATACGCAGTATTTT. It specifies CASSSQGFSTDTQYF.

This rearrangement joins TRBV9 to TRBJ2-7; 14 nucleotides align to TRBD2. The V gene end was trimmed by 4 bases and the J gene end by 6 bases; junction bases not matched to a gene: 9. Germline CDR1 is SGDLS and CDR2 is YYNGEE. The length of the CDR3 is 16 residues. The CDR3 sequence is CASSPNSGLAGGEQYF. In DNA form, the CDR3 reads TGTGCCAGCAGCCCGAACTCTGGACTAGCGGGGGGCGAGCAGTACTTC. The variable domain in full, with the rest retrieved from reference TRBV9 and TRBJ2-7, is DSGVTQTPKHLITATGQRVTLRCSPRSGDLSVYWYQQSLDQGLQFLIQYYNGEERAKGNILERFSAQQFPDLHSELNLSSLELGDSALYFCASSPNSGLAGGEQYFGPGTRLTVT.